Presented here are 8 T cell receptor beta chains from one specimen sequenced in a study of cytomegalovirus exposure and HLA in healthy donors. Some clones are missing from TCRdb's copy, which holds only in-frame ones; the method was immunoSEQ multiplex PCR. The repertoire includes roughly 76,000 clones, around 94% of them detected once, and about 1.6% sits in the top ten. Input material: PBMCs. Receptor source: a man aged 18 to 30 in good health and CMV-seropositive.

The J gene is TRBJ1-1, the V gene TRBV7-9, with unresolved D. Trimming removed 6 bases at V and 1 base at J, with 15 bases between. Germline V CDR1 and CDR2: SEHNR, FQNEAQ (reference sequence). The CDR3 length is 15 residues. The CDR3 sequence: CASSSDWSGNTEAFF. The CDR3 region has the DNA TGTGCCAGCAGTTCCGATTGGAGCGGGAACACTGAAGCTTTCTTT.

This clone was observed once. The CDR3 bases are TGTGCCAGTTCCCAGGGGGCCACAGATACGCAGTATTTT. It is translated as CASSQGATDTQYF. The genes are TRBV2 and TRBJ2-3, with 8 bases lining up with TRBD1. Trimming cost V 9 bases and J 2 bases; bases outside gene matches: 4. Germline CDR1 SNHLY, CDR2 FYNNEI. This CDR3 region has 13 residues.

The chain employs TRBV7-6 and TRBJ1-1; 7 nucleotides line up with TRBD1. CDR3 length: 14 amino acids. Germline CDR1 is SGHVS and CDR2 is FNYEAQ. V gave up 1 base and J gave up 7 bases; unmatched junction bases: 6. The CDR3 bases are TGTGCCAGCAGCTTAGGGCCCGGGGACAGTGAAGCTTTCTTT. It codes for CASSLGPGDSEAFF.

The chain couples TRBV6-6 to TRBJ2-7, with D tentatively TRBD1 (6 bases). The V and J ends lost 6 bases and 7 bases respectively, with 19 bases between them. The CDR3 consists of 14 residues. The germline V gene has CDR1 MNHNY and CDR2 SVGAGI (reference sequence). The chain's CDR3 is CASSLLDRQGEQYF. For the CDR3, the DNA is TGTGCCAGCAGCTTACTCGACAGGCAAGGGGAGCAGTACTTC.

The CDR3 loop is CATSSLPAQRNQPQHF. CDR3 in DNA: TGTGCCACCAGCAGTCTTCCGGCCCAGCGAAATCAGCCCCAGCATTTT. The chain joins TRBV15 to TRBJ1-5, with unresolved D. V shed 3 bases and J shed 4 bases, with 16 bases lying between them. From germline, CDR1 is LNHNV and CDR2 YYDKDF (reference sequence). The CDR3 runs 16 residues.

The V and J genes are TRBV6-1 and TRBJ2-6; the D is unclear. V lost 4 bases and J lost 0, with 4 bases in between. The CDR3 covers 14 residues. Germline V gives CDR1 MNHNS, CDR2 SASEGT. The CDR3 is CASSGNSGANVLTF. DNA for the CDR3: TGTGCCAGCAGTGGTAACTCTGGGGCCAACGTCCTGACTTTC.

J is TRBJ2-3 and V is TRBV7-3, with 7 bases fitting TRBD2. Germline V gives CDR1 SGHTA, CDR2 FQGTGA. The V and J ends lost 3 bases and 5 bases, in that order; junction bases with no gene match: 5. The CDR3 contains 14 residues. This CDR3 reads CASSLAGEGDTQYF. CDR3 coding DNA: TGTGCCAGCAGCTTGGCGGGAGAGGGAGATACGCAGTATTTT.

The chain uses TRBV6-5 and TRBJ2-1; TRBD2 might be the D (6 bases). Germline values: CDR1 MNHEY, CDR2 SVGAGI. Trimming shortened V by 0 bases and J by 6 bases, and 15 bases separated the two germline ends. This CDR3 region has 16 residues. CDR3 amino acids: CASSYSGSGTLNEQFF. CDR3 nucleotide sequence: TGTGCCAGCAGTTACTCCGGGAGCGGAACCCTCAATGAGCAGTTCTTC.